The entry below gives a single T cell receptor beta chain sequence along with its context. Its antigen is undetermined. Germline V CDR1 and CDR2: ENHRY, SYGVKD. CDR3 size: 13 residues. Trimming cost V 9 bases and J 0 bases, with 11 bases left between them. This specimen comes from a study of cytomegalovirus exposure and HLA in healthy donors. 60 Vbeta and 13 Jbeta primers were used in PCR. Method: immunoSEQ multiplex PCR; TCRdb's copy keeps in-frame clones and lacks some. In the table there are around 100,000 clones, 65% to 75% of which are singletons. Findings of the study overall: Within an earlier analysis, most TCR beta V segments proved productive either about 90% or about 30% of the time.

The sequenced sample was PBMCs. The rearrangement joins TRBV10-3 to TRBJ1-1, with a weak D call TRBD1 (6 bases). This clonotype originated in a man aged 25-45 years in good health and CMV-seropositive. CDR3 in amino acids: CAMSGQLNTEAFF. Here the CDR3 DNA reads TGTGCCATGTCGGGACAACTGAACACTGAAGCTTTCTTT.